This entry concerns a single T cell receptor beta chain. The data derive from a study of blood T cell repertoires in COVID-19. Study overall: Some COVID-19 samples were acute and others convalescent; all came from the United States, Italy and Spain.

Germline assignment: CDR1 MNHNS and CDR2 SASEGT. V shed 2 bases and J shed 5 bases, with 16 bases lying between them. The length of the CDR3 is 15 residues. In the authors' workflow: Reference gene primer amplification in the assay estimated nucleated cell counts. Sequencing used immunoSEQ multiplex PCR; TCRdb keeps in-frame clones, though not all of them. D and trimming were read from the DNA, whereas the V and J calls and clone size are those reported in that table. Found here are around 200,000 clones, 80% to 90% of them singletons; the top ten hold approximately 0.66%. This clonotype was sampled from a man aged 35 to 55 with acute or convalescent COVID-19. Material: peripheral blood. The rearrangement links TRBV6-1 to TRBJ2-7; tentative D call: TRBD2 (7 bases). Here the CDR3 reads CASSELRGAADEQYF. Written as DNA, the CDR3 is TGTGCCAGCAGTGAACTACGGGGGGCGGCGGACGAGCAGTACTTC.